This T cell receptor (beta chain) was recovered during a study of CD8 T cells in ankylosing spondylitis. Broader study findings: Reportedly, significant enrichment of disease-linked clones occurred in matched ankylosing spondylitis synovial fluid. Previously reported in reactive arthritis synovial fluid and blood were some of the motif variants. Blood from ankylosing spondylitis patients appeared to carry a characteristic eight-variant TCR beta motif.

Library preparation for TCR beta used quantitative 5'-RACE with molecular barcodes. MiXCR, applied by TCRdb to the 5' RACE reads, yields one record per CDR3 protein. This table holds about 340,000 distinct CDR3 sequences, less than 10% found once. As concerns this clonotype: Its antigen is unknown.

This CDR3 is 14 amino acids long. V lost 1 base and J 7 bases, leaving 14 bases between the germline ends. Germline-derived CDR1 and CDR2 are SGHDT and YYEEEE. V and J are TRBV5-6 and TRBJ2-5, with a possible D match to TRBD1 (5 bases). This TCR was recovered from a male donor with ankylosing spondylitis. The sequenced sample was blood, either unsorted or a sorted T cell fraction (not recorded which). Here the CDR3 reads CASSLIVPQGTQYF. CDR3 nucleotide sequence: TGTGCCAGCAGCTTGATCGTCCCCCAGGGGACCCAGTACTTC.